The next 21 T cell receptor beta chains were all read from a single sample in a study of T cells after yellow fever vaccination. Each CDR3 protein gets one entry after TCRdb re-called the 5' RACE reads with MiXCR. The repertoire consists of more than 95,000 distinct CDR3 sequences, with about 8.4% occurring once and the leading ten covering approximately 37%. The sample here was CD8+ T cells sorted from PBMCs, taken on the day of the yellow fever booster vaccination. These receptor sequences come from a man aged 18 to 29 who received the YFV17D yellow fever vaccine.

This clonotype was observed a handful of times. The CDR3 sequence is CASSTPGQGSGELFF. The CDR3 coding sequence is TGTGCCAGCAGCACCCCGGGACAGGGTTCCGGGGAGCTGTTTTTT. The chain couples TRBV7-9 to TRBJ2-2; 9 bases align to TRBD1. Germline CDR1 reads SEHNR; CDR2 reads FQNEAQ (reference sequence). The CDR3 is 15 amino acids. J was trimmed by 6 bases and V by 5 bases; bases with no gene match: 7.

J is TRBJ1-1 and V is TRBV7-9; D is ambiguous. The CDR3 is 15 residues long. Germline V gives CDR1 SEHNR, CDR2 FQNEAQ (reference sequence). V was clipped by 1 base and J by 3 bases, with 12 bases between them. The CDR3, as DNA: TGTGCCAGCAGCTTAGAGACCGGAGGAGACACTGAAGCTTTCTTT. The encoded protein is CASSLETGGDTEAFF. Variable domain in full (rest from reference TRBV7-9 and TRBJ1-1): DTGVSQNPRHKITKRGQNVTFRCDPISEHNRLYWYRQTLGQGPEFLTYFQNEAQLEKSRLLSDRFSAERPKGSFSTLEIQRTEQGDSAMYLCASSLETGGDTEAFFGQGTRLTVV.

This chain joins TRBV25-1 and TRBJ1-1; D gene uncertain. CDR3 length: 10 residues. Trimming took off 3 bases at V and 8 bases at J, with 4 bases between the two ends. Germline assignment: CDR1 MGHDK and CDR2 SYGVNS. CDR3 residues: CASSDGEAFF. DNA of the CDR3: TGTGCCAGCAGTGACGGCGAAGCTTTCTTT.

This clonotype turned up a few times. The chain uses TRBV6-5 and TRBJ1-1; maybe TRBD1 (5 bases). The CDR3 extends over 17 amino acids. Per germline, CDR1 MNHEY and CDR2 SVGAGI. Trimming cost V 9 bases and J 7 bases, with 30 bases left between them. In DNA, the CDR3 is TGTGCCAGTACGTCCGGAACAGGTTCCGTTGGAACGAATGAAGCTTTCTTT. It is translated as CASTSGTGSVGTNEAFF.

The chain carries TRBV20-1 and TRBJ1-6, with TRBD1 as a possible D gene (5 bases). The CDR3 contains 17 residues. From germline, CDR1 is DFQATT and CDR2 SNEGSKA (reference sequence). The V end lost 0 bases, the J end lost 5 bases, and 17 bases lay between the germline ends. The DNA for the CDR3 is TGCAGTGCTAGAGATTGGGAGACAGCGGCACATAATTCACCCCTCCACTTT. Residues: CSARDWETAAHNSPLHF.

This clonotype was picked up many times. This sequence joins TRBV7-9 and TRBJ2-7, with 12 bases lining up with TRBD1. With V trimmed by 6 bases and J by 7 bases, 10 bases remained unmatched. Per germline, CDR1 SEHNR and CDR2 FQNEAQ (reference sequence). The CDR3 runs 15 residues. CDR3 bases: TGTGCCAGCAGACGACCGGGACAGGGGGCACGGGAGCAGTACTTC. This translates into CASRRPGQGAREQYF. Filled out from reference TRBV7-9 and TRBJ2-7, the complete variable domain reads DTGVSQNPRHKITKRGQNVTFRCDPISEHNRLYWYRQTLGQGPEFLTYFQNEAQLEKSRLLSDRFSAERPKGSFSTLEIQRTEQGDSAMYLCASRRPGQGAREQYFGPGTRLTVT.

Only a few counts were recorded for this clonotype. CDR3 loop: CASSLGPYSSYEQYV. The CDR3 DNA is TGTGCCAGCAGCTTAGGGCCCTACAGCTCCTACGAGCAGTACGTC. This sequence joins TRBV7-2 and TRBJ2-7; D call uncertain. The CDR3 spans 15 residues. Trimming took off 1 base at V and 0 bases at J, with 10 bases between the two ends. CDR1 and CDR2 from the germline V gene are SGHTA and FQGNSA.

J is TRBJ2-5 and V is TRBV6-4; TRBD1 might be the D (5 bases). The germline V gene has CDR1 MRHNA and CDR2 SNTAGT. The CDR3 is 11 residues long. The germline V and J ends were trimmed by 9 bases and 9 bases, with 14 bases remaining between them. The CDR3 protein is CARTDGYPQYF. The CDR3 region has the DNA TGTGCCAGGACAGACGGGTACCCCCAGTACTTC.

This clonotype was counted many times. This sequence joins TRBV27 and TRBJ2-5, with TRBD1 matching over 7 bases. There are 17 residues in the CDR3. Germline V gene lookup returns CDR1 MNHEY and CDR2 SMNVEV (reference sequence). V shed 6 bases, J shed 2 bases, and the junction held 15 bases outside the gene matches. CDR3 loop: CASRWGARDSLQETQYF. CDR3 coding DNA: TGTGCCAGCAGATGGGGTGCCCGGGACAGTTTACAAGAGACCCAGTACTTC.

This clonotype was picked up many times. The rearrangement joins TRBV11-2 to TRBJ2-5; D gene ambiguous. Trimming took off 1 base at V and 1 base at J, with 7 bases between the two ends. Germline V gene lookup returns CDR1 SGHAT and CDR2 FQNNGV. The CDR3 length is 14 residues. The CDR3 bases are TGTGCCAGCAGCTTAGTCGCGGCCCAAGAGACCCAGTACTTC. Encoded protein: CASSLVAAQETQYF.

V and J are TRBV4-2 and TRBJ2-2, with no clear D. This CDR3 spans 12 amino acids. The germline gives CDR1 LGHNA, CDR2 YNFKEQ. The V gene lost 3 bases and the J gene lost 10 bases, with 9 bases spanning the gap. The CDR3 sequence: CASSQSEPELFF. The CDR3 bases are TGTGCCAGCAGCCAGTCGGAACCGGAGCTGTTTTTT.

This clonotype was seen many times. V usage is TRBV7-9 and J usage is TRBJ2-3; tentative D call: TRBD2 (6 bases). The CDR3 extends over 18 amino acids. Germline CDR1 reads SEHNR; CDR2 reads FQNEAQ (reference sequence). V dropped 3 bases and J dropped 2 bases, with 21 bases sitting between them. DNA for the CDR3: TGTGCCAGCAGCTTCGTGCGGCTCGGAGGGGACCTCACAGATACGCAGTATTTT. This codes for CASSFVRLGGDLTDTQYF.

This clonotype was detected only a few times. The CDR3 reads CASSLGTAYEQYF. In DNA form, the CDR3 reads TGTGCCAGCAGCTTGGGGACAGCTTACGAGCAGTACTTC. The V and J genes are TRBV11-2 and TRBJ2-7; 7 nucleotides align to TRBD1. With 3 bases clipped from V and 4 bases from J, the junction kept 3 bases outside the gene matches. Germline assignment: CDR1 SGHAT and CDR2 FQNNGV. This CDR3 contains 13 residues.

This clonotype appeared a few times. J is TRBJ2-2 and V is TRBV5-1; 7 bases fit TRBD1. With V trimmed by 0 bases and J by 4 bases, 15 bases remained unmatched. Germline CDR1 SGHRS, CDR2 YFSETQ. The CDR3 runs 19 residues. The CDR3: CASSLAYRLGTASTGELFF. The CDR3 region has the DNA TGCGCCAGCAGCTTGGCCTACAGGTTGGGGACAGCAAGCACCGGGGAGCTGTTTTTT. Complete variable domain (other parts from reference TRBV5-1 and TRBJ2-2): KAGVTQTPRYLIKTRGQQVTLSCSPISGHRSVSWYQQTPGQGLQFLFEYFSETQRNKGNFPGRFSGRQFSNSRSEMNVSTLELGDSALYLCASSLAYRLGTASTGELFFGEGSRLTVL.

This clonotype was seen many times. This chain uses TRBV29-1 with TRBJ2-5, with D maybe TRBD2 (6 bases). Per germline, CDR1 SQVTM and CDR2 ANQGSEA. The CDR3 has 14 residues. Deletions cut 1 base from V and 2 bases from J, with 11 bases between. The CDR3 region is CSVEGGGQQETQYF. The CDR3 nucleotides are TGCAGCGTTGAAGGAGGAGGGCAGCAAGAGACCCAGTACTTC.

This chain joins TRBV7-8 and TRBJ2-1; no clear D. CDR1 SGHVS and CDR2 FQNEAQ come from the germline V gene. V was shortened by 0 bases and J by 4 bases, with 13 bases between the two germline ends. This CDR3 has 16 amino acids. CDR3 in amino acids: CASSLAVWGSYNEQFF. The CDR3 bases are TGTGCCAGCAGCTTAGCAGTTTGGGGTTCATACAATGAGCAGTTCTTC. The whole variable domain, remainder taken from reference TRBV7-8 and TRBJ2-1, is GAGVSQSPRYKVAKRGQDVALRCDPISGHVSLFWYQQALGQGPEFLTYFQNEAQLDKSGLPSDRFFAERPEGSVSTLKIQRTQQEDSAVYLCASSLAVWGSYNEQFFGPGTRLTVL.

This clonotype has a count of ten or more. V and J are TRBV12-3 or TRBV12-4 and TRBJ1-6; D remains ambiguous. The CDR3 is made up of 17 amino acids. The V and J ends lost 11 bases and 0 bases respectively, with 20 bases between them. CDR3 coding DNA: TGTGCCTCTAGACACCAAATACAACCCTCCTATAATTCACCCCTCCACTTT. This codes for CASRHQIQPSYNSPLHF.

This clonotype was found a few times. This chain uses TRBV5-1 with TRBJ2-1; D is ambiguous. The CDR3 runs 15 residues. Germline V gene sequence: CDR1 SGHRS, CDR2 YFSETQ. Trimming left V 3 bases short and J 0 bases short, with 10 bases between. CDR3 in amino acids: CASSSDSSSYNEQFF. The CDR3 nucleotides read TGCGCCAGCAGCTCCGACTCCAGCTCCTACAATGAGCAGTTCTTC.

This clonotype was seen many times. CDR3 region: CASSPDPRGRPQHF. The CDR3 nucleotides read TGTGCCAGCAGTCCCGACCCACGTGGAAGACCCCAGCATTTT. This sequence joins TRBV27 and TRBJ1-5; no firm D call. The CDR3 runs 14 residues. The V and J ends lost 5 bases and 10 bases respectively, with 18 bases between them. Per germline, CDR1 MNHEY and CDR2 SMNVEV (reference sequence).

This clonotype was detected a few times. The chain links TRBV4-1 to TRBJ2-5; 7 bases match TRBD2. The V gene end was trimmed by 4 bases and the J gene end by 4 bases; junction bases not matched to a gene: 9. Germline CDR1 is MGHRA and CDR2 is YSYEKL. The CDR3 runs to 15 residues. CDR3 nucleotides: TGCGCCAGCAGCCCCGGACTAGGACGAAGAGAGACCCAGTACTTC. Translation gives CASSPGLGRRETQYF.

This clonotype was picked up a small number of times. The chain is built from TRBV6-5 and TRBJ2-6; D is uncertain. V was pared by 7 bases and J by 3 bases, with 4 bases between. The CDR3 consists of 12 residues. Germline CDR1 MNHEY, CDR2 SVGAGI. The CDR3 loop reads CASTDGANVLTF. CDR3 bases: TGTGCCAGCACTGATGGGGCCAACGTCCTGACTTTC.